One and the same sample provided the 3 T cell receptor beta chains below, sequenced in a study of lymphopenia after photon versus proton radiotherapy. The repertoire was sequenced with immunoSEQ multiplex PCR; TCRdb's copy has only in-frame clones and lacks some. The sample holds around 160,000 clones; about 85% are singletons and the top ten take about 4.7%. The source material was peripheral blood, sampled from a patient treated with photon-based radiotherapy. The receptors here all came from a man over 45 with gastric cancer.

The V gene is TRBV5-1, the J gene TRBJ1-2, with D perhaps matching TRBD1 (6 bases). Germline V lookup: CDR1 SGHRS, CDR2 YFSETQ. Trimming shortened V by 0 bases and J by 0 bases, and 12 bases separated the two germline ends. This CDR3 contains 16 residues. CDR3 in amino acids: CASSLDRDTANYGYTF. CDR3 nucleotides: TGCGCCAGCAGCTTGGACCGGGACACAGCTAACTATGGCTACACCTTC.

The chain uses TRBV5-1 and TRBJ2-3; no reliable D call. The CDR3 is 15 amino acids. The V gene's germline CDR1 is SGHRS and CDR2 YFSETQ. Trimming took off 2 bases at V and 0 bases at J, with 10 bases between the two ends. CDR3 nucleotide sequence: TGCGCCAGCAGCTTTAGGGCCCTCAGCACAGATACGCAGTATTTT. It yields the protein CASSFRALSTDTQYF.

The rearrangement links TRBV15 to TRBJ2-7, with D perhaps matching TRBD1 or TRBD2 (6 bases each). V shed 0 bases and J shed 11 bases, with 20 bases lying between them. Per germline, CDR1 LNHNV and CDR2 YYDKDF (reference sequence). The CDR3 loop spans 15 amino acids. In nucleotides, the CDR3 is TGTGCCACCAGCAGAGATAGGGGGGCATTGGGGGCGGAGTACTTC. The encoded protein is CATSRDRGALGAEYF.